The rows below give T cell receptor beta chains drawn from one sample of a study of identical twins. TCRdb called the 5' RACE reads again in MiXCR, with one record for every CDR3 protein. Of about 460,000 distinct CDR3 sequences in the sample, approximately 15% were seen once. These data were also reused for a study on yellow fever vaccine responses in identical twins.

Sequences were obtained from CD4+ T cells sorted from blood. Every receptor here comes from a woman in her late teens or twenties in good health. Both conserved end residues are part of each CDR3. A D gene is named only where the DNA matches it firmly. The size field is filled for only some rows; it gives once, few, many or a size class.

d_gene: .
j_gene: TRBJ2-1
v_gene: TRBV12-5
abundance: few
CDR3aa: CASTGGAYNEQFF
CDR3nt: TGTGCTTCTACAGGGGGGGCTTACAATGAGCAGTTCTTC

d_gene: .
j_gene: TRBJ2-7
v_gene: TRBV12-3/TRBV12-4
abundance: .
CDR3aa: CASSLAPFSYEQYF
CDR3nt: TGTGCCAGCAGTTTGGCCCCCTTCTCCTACGAGCAGTACTTC

d_gene: .
j_gene: TRBJ2-5
v_gene: TRBV5-1
abundance: .
CDR3aa: CASSLSGQQETQYF
CDR3nt: TGCGCCAGCAGCTTATCTGGACAGCAAGAGACCCAGTACTTC

d_gene: .
j_gene: TRBJ2-3
v_gene: TRBV7-9
abundance: few
CDR3aa: CASSPWDGGRGDTQYF
CDR3nt: TGTGCCAGCAGCCCCTGGGACGGGGGAAGGGGGGATACGCAGTATTTT

d_gene: .
j_gene: TRBJ1-2
v_gene: TRBV5-1
abundance: .
CDR3aa: CASSSSDSSGYTF
CDR3nt: TGCGCCAGCAGCTCTTCGGACAGTAGTGGCTACACCTTC

d_gene: .
j_gene: TRBJ1-6
v_gene: TRBV27
abundance: many
CDR3aa: CASSPGGGNSPLHF
CDR3nt: TGTGCCAGCAGTCCCGGGGGGGGTAATTCACCCCTCCACTTT

d_gene: .
j_gene: TRBJ2-5
v_gene: TRBV5-1
abundance: many
CDR3aa: CASSPGPQETQYF
CDR3nt: TGTGCCAGCTCGCCGGGACCTCAAGAGACCCAGTACTTC

d_gene: .
j_gene: TRBJ2-5
v_gene: TRBV24-1
abundance: few
CDR3aa: CATSDPGTGGETQYF
CDR3nt: TGTGCCACCAGTGACCCCGGGACGGGCGGAGAGACCCAGTACTTC

d_gene: TRBD1
j_gene: TRBJ2-7
v_gene: TRBV5-1
abundance: few
CDR3aa: CASSRGQGADEQYF
CDR3nt: TGCGCCAGCAGCCGAGGACAGGGGGCGGACGAGCAGTACTTC

d_gene: TRBD2
j_gene: TRBJ2-5
v_gene: TRBV11-2
abundance: .
CDR3aa: CASSFQPGLAEEPQYF
CDR3nt: TGTGCCAGCAGCTTTCAACCGGGACTAGCGGAAGAGCCCCAGTACTTC

d_gene: TRBD1
j_gene: TRBJ1-6
v_gene: TRBV20-1
abundance: .
CDR3aa: CSALPGQGGSLHF
CDR3nt: TGCAGTGCCCTACCCGGACAGGGAGGGTCCCTCCACTTT

d_gene: .
j_gene: TRBJ2-2
v_gene: TRBV10-1
abundance: few
CDR3aa: CASSEQGLTGELFF
CDR3nt: TGCGCCAGCAGTGAGCAAGGTTTGACCGGGGAGCTGTTTTTT

d_gene: .
j_gene: TRBJ2-7
v_gene: TRBV30
abundance: .
CDR3aa: CAWALGGMTGVQQYF
CDR3nt: TGTGCCTGGGCCCTCGGGGGGATGACAGGTGTCCAGCAGTACTTC

d_gene: .
j_gene: TRBJ2-7
v_gene: TRBV20-1
abundance: few
CDR3aa: CSGRVLYEQYF
CDR3nt: TGCAGTGGCCGGGTTCTCTACGAGCAGTACTTC

d_gene: TRBD1
j_gene: TRBJ2-1
v_gene: TRBV6-5
abundance: .
CDR3aa: CASSYGDRGVHNEQFF
CDR3nt: TGTGCCAGCAGTTACGGCGACAGGGGGGTACACAATGAGCAGTTCTTC

d_gene: TRBD2
j_gene: TRBJ2-1
v_gene: TRBV6-2/TRBV6-3
abundance: .
CDR3aa: CASSYDLVGGPDYNEQFF
CDR3nt: TGTGCCAGCAGTTACGATTTAGTGGGAGGGCCGGATTACAATGAGCAGTTCTTC

d_gene: .
j_gene: TRBJ1-2
v_gene: TRBV2
abundance: .
CDR3aa: CASRLQEGYTF
CDR3nt: TGTGCCAGCAGATTACAGGAGGGCTACACCTTC

d_gene: .
j_gene: TRBJ2-7
v_gene: TRBV16
abundance: few
CDR3aa: CASSQSGGYEQYF
CDR3nt: TGTGCCAGCAGCCAATCGGGGGGCTACGAGCAGTACTTC

d_gene: .
j_gene: TRBJ2-6
v_gene: TRBV10-3
abundance: few
CDR3aa: CAIRADRNNSGANVLTF
CDR3nt: TGTGCCATCAGGGCGGACAGAAACAACTCTGGGGCCAACGTCCTGACTTTC

d_gene: .
j_gene: TRBJ2-7
v_gene: TRBV6-5
abundance: many
CDR3aa: CASSRSGSEQYF
CDR3nt: TGTGCCAGCAGTCGCTCAGGGTCCGAGCAGTACTTC

d_gene: .
j_gene: TRBJ1-6
v_gene: TRBV12-3/TRBV12-4
abundance: many
CDR3aa: CASSFTGKSSPLHF
CDR3nt: TGTGCCAGCAGTTTTACAGGGAAGAGTTCACCCCTCCACTTT

d_gene: TRBD1
j_gene: TRBJ2-1
v_gene: TRBV12-3/TRBV12-4
abundance: many
CDR3aa: CASSLNRGNYNEQFF
CDR3nt: TGTGCCAGCAGTTTAAACAGGGGGAACTACAATGAGCAGTTCTTC

d_gene: TRBD1
j_gene: TRBJ1-2
v_gene: TRBV29-1
abundance: .
CDR3aa: CSVGDSKGYTF
CDR3nt: TGCAGCGTTGGGGACAGCAAGGGCTACACCTTC

d_gene: TRBD1
j_gene: TRBJ2-7
v_gene: TRBV5-8
abundance: few
CDR3aa: CASSWDRSSYEQYF
CDR3nt: TGTGCCAGCAGCTGGGACAGAAGCTCCTACGAGCAGTACTTC

d_gene: TRBD1
j_gene: TRBJ2-7
v_gene: TRBV10-2
abundance: .
CDR3aa: CASSQTGTGIYEQYF
CDR3nt: TGCGCCAGCAGCCAGACCGGGACAGGGATCTACGAGCAGTACTTC

d_gene: TRBD2
j_gene: TRBJ2-3
v_gene: TRBV20-1
abundance: once
CDR3aa: CSARRGALSTDTQYF
CDR3nt: TGCAGTGCTAGGCGGGGGGCCCTTAGCACAGATACGCAGTATTTT

d_gene: .
j_gene: TRBJ2-2
v_gene: TRBV7-9
abundance: few
CDR3aa: CASSLTAAGELFF
CDR3nt: TGTGCCAGCAGCTTAACAGCGGCCGGGGAGCTGTTTTTT

d_gene: TRBD2
j_gene: TRBJ2-7
v_gene: TRBV12-3/TRBV12-4
abundance: few
CDR3aa: CASSTGTNYEQYF
CDR3nt: TGTGCCAGCAGTACCGGGACTAACTACGAGCAGTACTTC

d_gene: TRBD2
j_gene: TRBJ2-1
v_gene: TRBV11-2
abundance: few
CDR3aa: CASSPSGRVINEQFF
CDR3nt: TGTGCCAGCAGCCCGAGCGGGAGAGTGATCAATGAGCAGTTCTTC

d_gene: .
j_gene: TRBJ2-3
v_gene: TRBV7-2
abundance: .
CDR3aa: CASSPRGGERTDTQYF
CDR3nt: TGTGCCAGCAGCCCCCGCGGCGGAGAGAGGACAGATACGCAGTATTTT

d_gene: TRBD1
j_gene: TRBJ1-2
v_gene: TRBV4-3
abundance: .
CDR3aa: CASSQDTGAGYGYTF
CDR3nt: TGCGCCAGCAGCCAAGATACAGGGGCAGGCTATGGCTACACCTTC

d_gene: .
j_gene: TRBJ1-5
v_gene: TRBV7-9
abundance: many
CDR3aa: CASSRDGIQPQHF
CDR3nt: TGTGCCAGCAGCCGGGACGGTATTCAGCCCCAGCATTTT

d_gene: TRBD1
j_gene: TRBJ2-3
v_gene: TRBV18
abundance: few
CDR3aa: CASSALQGFSTDTQYF
CDR3nt: TGTGCCAGCTCAGCCCTACAGGGGTTCTCCACAGATACGCAGTATTTT

d_gene: TRBD2
j_gene: TRBJ2-5
v_gene: TRBV24-1
abundance: .
CDR3aa: CATSDRGTSGTQETQYF
CDR3nt: TGTGCCACCAGTGATCGAGGGACTAGCGGGACGCAAGAGACCCAGTACTTC

d_gene: TRBD2
j_gene: TRBJ2-3
v_gene: TRBV7-2
abundance: few
CDR3aa: CASSPAGVRYTQYF
CDR3nt: TGTGCCAGCAGCCCAGCGGGAGTTCGGTATACGCAGTATTTT

d_gene: TRBD2
j_gene: TRBJ2-5
v_gene: TRBV9
abundance: .
CDR3aa: CASSVAGRERGGGETQYF
CDR3nt: TGTGCCAGCAGCGTAGCGGGGAGAGAGCGGGGGGGAGGAGAGACCCAGTACTTC

d_gene: .
j_gene: TRBJ2-7
v_gene: TRBV7-2
abundance: few
CDR3aa: CASRGRRGGAYEQYF
CDR3nt: TGTGCCAGCCGAGGAAGAAGAGGGGGGGCCTACGAGCAGTACTTC

d_gene: TRBD2
j_gene: TRBJ2-1
v_gene: TRBV12-3/TRBV12-4
abundance: few
CDR3aa: CASTLGGATPHLF
CDR3nt: TGTGCCAGCACCCTCGGGGGGGCTACCCCACACCTCTTC

d_gene: .
j_gene: TRBJ2-1
v_gene: TRBV20-1
abundance: many
CDR3aa: CSARDPLQGRINEQFF
CDR3nt: TGCAGTGCTAGAGATCCTTTACAGGGAAGGATCAATGAGCAGTTCTTC

d_gene: .
j_gene: TRBJ2-2
v_gene: TRBV6-2/TRBV6-3
abundance: .
CDR3aa: CASRWQTNTGELFF
CDR3nt: TGTGCCAGCAGATGGCAGACGAACACCGGGGAGCTGTTTTTT

d_gene: .
j_gene: TRBJ2-2
v_gene: TRBV12-3/TRBV12-4
abundance: few
CDR3aa: CASTRTAFTGELFF
CDR3nt: TGTGCCAGCACCCGGACAGCCTTCACCGGGGAGCTGTTTTTT

d_gene: .
j_gene: TRBJ2-6
v_gene: TRBV4-2
abundance: few
CDR3aa: CASSQGETGSGANVLTF
CDR3nt: TGTGCCAGCAGCCAAGGTGAAACAGGGAGTGGGGCCAACGTCCTGACTTTC

d_gene: TRBD1
j_gene: TRBJ1-4
v_gene: TRBV9
abundance: .
CDR3aa: CASSVGDRTEKLFF
CDR3nt: TGTGCCAGCAGCGTAGGGGACAGGACCGAAAAACTGTTTTTT

d_gene: .
j_gene: TRBJ2-2
v_gene: TRBV11-3
abundance: once
CDR3aa: CASSTTGYTGELFF
CDR3nt: TGTGCCAGCAGTACGACAGGCTACACCGGGGAGCTGTTTTTT

d_gene: .
j_gene: TRBJ2-3
v_gene: TRBV20-1
abundance: .
CDR3aa: CSARLVSDTQYF
CDR3nt: TGCAGCGCAAGACTAGTTTCCGATACGCAGTATTTT

d_gene: .
j_gene: TRBJ2-3
v_gene: TRBV7-2
abundance: few
CDR3aa: CASSLVPLRQSTDTQYF
CDR3nt: TGTGCCAGCAGCTTAGTCCCCCTGAGACAGAGCACAGATACGCAGTATTTT

d_gene: TRBD1
j_gene: TRBJ2-4
v_gene: TRBV7-2
abundance: few
CDR3aa: CASSQPGQGSGAIQYF
CDR3nt: TGTGCCAGCAGCCAGCCGGGACAGGGTAGTGGTGCCATTCAGTACTTC

d_gene: TRBD2
j_gene: TRBJ2-7
v_gene: TRBV7-9
abundance: .
CDR3aa: CASSLEGTSAEQYF
CDR3nt: TGTGCCAGCAGCTTAGAAGGGACTAGCGCCGAGCAGTACTTC

d_gene: TRBD2
j_gene: TRBJ2-1
v_gene: TRBV7-2
abundance: .
CDR3aa: CASSIGTSSEQFF
CDR3nt: TGTGCCAGCAGCATCGGGACTAGTAGTGAGCAGTTCTTC